This TCR beta chain was captured by sequencing in a study of cytomegalovirus exposure and HLA in healthy donors. Findings and caveats of the study: V- and J-gene trimming in TCR beta was tied to a missense DCLRE1C variant by an analysis performed later. Reportedly, HLA-A and HLA-B alleles of most subjects were accurately predicted from TCR beta.

V lost 8 bases, J lost 2 bases, and 18 bases lay in between. Germline V CDR1 and CDR2: SQVTM, ANQGSEA. The length of the CDR3 is 14 residues. On this clone: The antigen is unknown.

The PCR ran on 60 Vbeta and 13 Jbeta primers. Repertoires were generated with immunoSEQ multiplex PCR, while TCRdb's copy carries only in-frame clones and drops some. Here the sample spans roughly 140,000 clones, 70% to 85% being singletons. Material for sequencing was PBMCs. This sequence originates from a man aged 35 to 55 in good health and CMV-seropositive. The chain joins TRBV29-1 to TRBJ2-5; tentatively, D is TRBD1 (6 bases). The CDR3 DNA is TGCAGCCTCCGAGCGACAGGTTTACAAGAGACCCAGTACTTC. Translated, it gives CSLRATGLQETQYF.